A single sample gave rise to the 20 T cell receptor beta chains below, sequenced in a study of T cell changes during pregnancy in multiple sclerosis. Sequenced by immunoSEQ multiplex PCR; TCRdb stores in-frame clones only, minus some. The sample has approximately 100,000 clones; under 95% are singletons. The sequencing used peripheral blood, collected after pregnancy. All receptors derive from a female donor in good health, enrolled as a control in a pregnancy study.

The CDR3 loop is CASSYRGQYEQYF. The CDR3 DNA reads TGTGCCAGCAGCTACAGGGGTCAGTACGAGCAGTACTTC. The rearrangement links TRBV5-4 to TRBJ2-7, with 7 bases aligning to TRBD1. J gave up 4 bases and V 3 bases, and 4 bases lay outside the gene matches. Germline assignment: CDR1 SGHNT and CDR2 YYREEE (reference sequence). The CDR3 sequence is 13 residues long.

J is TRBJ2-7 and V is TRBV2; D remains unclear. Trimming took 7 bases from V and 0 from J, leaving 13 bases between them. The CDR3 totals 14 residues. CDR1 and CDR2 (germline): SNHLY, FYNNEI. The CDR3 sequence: CASNLRRSSYEQYF. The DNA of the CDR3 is TGTGCCAGCAACTTACGACGGAGCTCCTACGAGCAGTACTTC.

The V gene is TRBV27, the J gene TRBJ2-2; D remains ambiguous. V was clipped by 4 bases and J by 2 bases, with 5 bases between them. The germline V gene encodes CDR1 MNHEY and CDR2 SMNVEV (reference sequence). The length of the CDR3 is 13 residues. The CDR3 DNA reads TGTGCCAGCAGTTACAGAAACACCGGGGAGCTGTTTTTT. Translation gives CASSYRNTGELFF.

CDR3 in DNA: TGTGCCAGCAGCTATCTGTCAGATACGCAGTATTTT. It yields the protein CASSYLSDTQYF. J is TRBJ2-3 and V is TRBV4-2; D call uncertain. Trimming took off 5 bases at V and 4 bases at J, with 7 bases between the two ends. Per germline, CDR1 LGHNA and CDR2 YNFKEQ. This CDR3 region has 12 residues.

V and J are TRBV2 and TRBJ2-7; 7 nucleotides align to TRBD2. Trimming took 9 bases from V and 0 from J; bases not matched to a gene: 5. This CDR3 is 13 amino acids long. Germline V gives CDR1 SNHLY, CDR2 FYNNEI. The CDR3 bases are TGTGCCAGTTCCGGGAGGTACTCCTACGAGCAGTACTTC. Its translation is CASSGRYSYEQYF. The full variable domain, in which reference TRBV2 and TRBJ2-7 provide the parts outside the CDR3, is EPEVTQTPSHQVTQMGQEVILRCVPISNHLYFYWYRQILGQKVEFLVSFYNNEISEKSEIFDDQFSVERPDGSNFTLKIRSTKLEDSAMYFCASSGRYSYEQYFGPGTRLTVT.

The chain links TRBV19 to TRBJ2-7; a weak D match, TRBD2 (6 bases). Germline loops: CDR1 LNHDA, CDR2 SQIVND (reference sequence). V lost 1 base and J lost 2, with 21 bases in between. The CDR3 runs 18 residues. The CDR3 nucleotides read TGTGCCAGTAGTATAGCGATGTCATTGGGGGGTCCTACCTACGAGCAGTACTTC. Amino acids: CASSIAMSLGGPTYEQYF.

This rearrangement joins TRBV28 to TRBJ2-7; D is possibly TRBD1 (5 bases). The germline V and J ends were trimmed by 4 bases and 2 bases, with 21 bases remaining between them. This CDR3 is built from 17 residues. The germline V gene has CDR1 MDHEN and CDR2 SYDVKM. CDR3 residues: CASSSGDRSQSTYEQYF. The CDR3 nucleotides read TGTGCCAGCAGTTCCGGAGACAGAAGCCAAAGTACCTACGAGCAGTACTTC.

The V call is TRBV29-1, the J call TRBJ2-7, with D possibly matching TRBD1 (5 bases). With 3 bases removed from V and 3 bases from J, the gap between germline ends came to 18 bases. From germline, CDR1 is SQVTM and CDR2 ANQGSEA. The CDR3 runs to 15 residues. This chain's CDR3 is CSVEKGKSPDYEQYF. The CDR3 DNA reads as TGCAGCGTTGAGAAGGGGAAGAGCCCAGACTACGAGCAGTACTTC.

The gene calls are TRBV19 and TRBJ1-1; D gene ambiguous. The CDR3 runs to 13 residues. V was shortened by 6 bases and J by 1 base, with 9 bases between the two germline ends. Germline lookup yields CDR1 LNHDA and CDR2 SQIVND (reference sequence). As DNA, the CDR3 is TGTGCCAGTAGAATCGGAGAGAACACTGAAGCTTTCTTT. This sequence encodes CASRIGENTEAFF.

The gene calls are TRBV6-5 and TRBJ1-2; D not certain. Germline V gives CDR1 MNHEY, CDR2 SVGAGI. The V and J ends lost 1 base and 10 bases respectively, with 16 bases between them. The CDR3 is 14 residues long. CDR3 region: CASSYFVGASSYTF. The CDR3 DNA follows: TGTGCCAGCAGTTACTTCGTGGGCGCCTCTTCCTACACCTTC.

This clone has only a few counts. CDR3 protein: CASSLSRAVDGELFF. The CDR3 nucleotides are TGTGCCAGTAGCCTCAGTCGCGCGGTGGACGGGGAGCTGTTTTTT. The chain joins TRBV19 to TRBJ2-2; D is unclear. The germline gives CDR1 LNHDA, CDR2 SQIVND (reference sequence). The V and J ends lost 6 bases and 7 bases respectively, with 18 bases between them. The CDR3 covers 15 residues.

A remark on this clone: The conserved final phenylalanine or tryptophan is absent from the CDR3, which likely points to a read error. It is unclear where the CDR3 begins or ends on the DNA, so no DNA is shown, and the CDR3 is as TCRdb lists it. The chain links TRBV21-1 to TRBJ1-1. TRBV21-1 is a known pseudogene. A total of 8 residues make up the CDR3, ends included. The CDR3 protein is CASSKPGL.

The CDR3 sequence: CASRSKGGDSGNQETQYF. The CDR3 DNA is TGTGCCAGCAGAAGCAAAGGTGGTGATAGCGGAAACCAAGAGACCCAGTACTTC. This chain joins TRBV25-1 and TRBJ2-5; a possible D gene is TRBD2 (6 bases). CDR3 length: 18 residues. Germline values: CDR1 MGHDK, CDR2 SYGVNS. Trimming stripped 6 bases from V and 0 bases from J, with 23 bases between.

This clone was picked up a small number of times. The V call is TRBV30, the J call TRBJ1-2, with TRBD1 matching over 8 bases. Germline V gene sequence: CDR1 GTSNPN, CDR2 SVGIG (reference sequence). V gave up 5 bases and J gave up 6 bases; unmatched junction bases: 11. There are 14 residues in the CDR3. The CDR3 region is CAWGGRRGLHGYTF. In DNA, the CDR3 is TGTGCCTGGGGAGGGCGCAGGGGGCTTCATGGCTACACCTTC.

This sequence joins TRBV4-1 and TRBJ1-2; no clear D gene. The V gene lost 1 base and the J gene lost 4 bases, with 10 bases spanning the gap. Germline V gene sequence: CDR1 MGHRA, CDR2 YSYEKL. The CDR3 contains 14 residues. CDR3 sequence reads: CASSQVVQLYGYTF. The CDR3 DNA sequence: TGCGCCAGCAGCCAAGTAGTACAGCTCTATGGCTACACCTTC.

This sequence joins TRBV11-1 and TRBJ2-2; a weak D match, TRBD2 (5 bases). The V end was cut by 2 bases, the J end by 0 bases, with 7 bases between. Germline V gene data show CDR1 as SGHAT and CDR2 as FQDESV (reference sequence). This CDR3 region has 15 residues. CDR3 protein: CASSLLLANTGELFF. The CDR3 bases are TGTGCCAGCAGCTTATTACTAGCGAACACCGGGGAGCTGTTTTTT.

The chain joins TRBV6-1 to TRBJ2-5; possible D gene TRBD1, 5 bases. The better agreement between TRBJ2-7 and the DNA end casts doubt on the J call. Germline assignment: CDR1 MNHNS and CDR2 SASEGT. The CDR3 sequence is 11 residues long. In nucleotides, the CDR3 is TGTGCCAGTGGCCAGGGTTACGAGCAGTACTTC. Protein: CASGQGYEQYF.

The CDR3 reads CASSGSFRDGRGIDTEAFF. DNA for the CDR3: TGCGCCAGCAGTGGCTCTTTCCGGGACGGGAGGGGTATCGACACTGAAGCTTTCTTT. The rearrangement links TRBV10-2 to TRBJ1-1; tentative D call: TRBD1 (5 bases). The length of the CDR3 is 19 residues. V was trimmed by 4 bases and J by 3 bases, leaving 27 bases between them. Germline V gene data show CDR1 as WSHSY and CDR2 as SAAADI.

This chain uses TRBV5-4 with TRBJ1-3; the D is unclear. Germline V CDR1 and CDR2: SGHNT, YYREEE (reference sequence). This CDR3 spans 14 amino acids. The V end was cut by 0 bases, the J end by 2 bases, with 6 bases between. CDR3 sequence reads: CASSLVGAGNTIYF. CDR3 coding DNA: TGTGCCAGCAGCTTGGTTGGAGCTGGAAACACCATATATTTT.

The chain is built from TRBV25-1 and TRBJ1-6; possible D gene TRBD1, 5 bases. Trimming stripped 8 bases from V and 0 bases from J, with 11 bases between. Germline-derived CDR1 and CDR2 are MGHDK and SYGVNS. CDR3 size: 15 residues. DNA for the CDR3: TGTGCCAGCGGGCCCCAGGGCTCCTATAATTCACCCCTCCACTTT. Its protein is CASGPQGSYNSPLHF.